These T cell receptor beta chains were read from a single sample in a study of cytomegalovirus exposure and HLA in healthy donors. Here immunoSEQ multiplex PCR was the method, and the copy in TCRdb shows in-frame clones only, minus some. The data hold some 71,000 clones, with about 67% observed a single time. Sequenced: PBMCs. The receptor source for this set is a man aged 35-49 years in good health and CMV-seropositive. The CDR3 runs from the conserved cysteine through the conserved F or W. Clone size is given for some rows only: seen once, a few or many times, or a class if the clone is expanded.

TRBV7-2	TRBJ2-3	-	CASSSLRGDTQYF
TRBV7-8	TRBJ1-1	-	CASSLGGGTEAFF
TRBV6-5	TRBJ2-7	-	CASFRTSGSYEQYF
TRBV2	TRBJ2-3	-	CASKSGLAVGEDTQYF
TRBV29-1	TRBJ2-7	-	CSAWDTEYEQYF
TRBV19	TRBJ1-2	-	CASSTGQQIPTYGYTF
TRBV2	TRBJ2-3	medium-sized	CASRPGEATDTQYF
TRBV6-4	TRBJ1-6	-	CASRGLGNSPLHF
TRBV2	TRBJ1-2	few	CASRREGTDGYTF
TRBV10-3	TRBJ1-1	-	CAISELPGGAGKNTEAFF
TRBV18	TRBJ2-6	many	CASSTGRPISGANVLTF
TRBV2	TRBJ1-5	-	CASSAGTGGNQPQHF
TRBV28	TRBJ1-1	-	CATRPGSNTEAFF
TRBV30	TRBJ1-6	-	CAWRRDGGLLSPLHF
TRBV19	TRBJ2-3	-	CASSIRSGRGTDTQYF
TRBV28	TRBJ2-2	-	CASTRLAGAGELFF
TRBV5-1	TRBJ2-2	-	CASSLSGTGYTGELFF
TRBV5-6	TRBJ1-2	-	CATKGLTNYGYTF
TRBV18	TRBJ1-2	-	CASSPEAGAGGYGYTF
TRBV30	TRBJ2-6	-	CAWSVLAGANVLTF
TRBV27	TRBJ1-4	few	CASSFSRPGQIGDEKLFF
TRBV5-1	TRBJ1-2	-	CASSLTGANYGYTF
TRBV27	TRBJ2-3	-	CASSLPNGPAGTDTQYF
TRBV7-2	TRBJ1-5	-	CASSLAGTGSNQPQHF
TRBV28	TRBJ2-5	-	CASSPSGLRNQETQYF
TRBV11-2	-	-	CASSLRGGDEQYF